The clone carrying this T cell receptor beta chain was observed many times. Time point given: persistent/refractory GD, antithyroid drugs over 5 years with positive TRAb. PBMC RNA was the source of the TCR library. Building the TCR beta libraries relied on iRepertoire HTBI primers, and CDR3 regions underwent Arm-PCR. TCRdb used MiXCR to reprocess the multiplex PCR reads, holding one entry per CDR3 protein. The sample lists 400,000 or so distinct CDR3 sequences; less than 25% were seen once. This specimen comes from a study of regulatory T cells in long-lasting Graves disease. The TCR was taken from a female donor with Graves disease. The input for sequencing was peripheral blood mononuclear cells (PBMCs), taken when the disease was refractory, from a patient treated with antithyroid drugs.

The DNA of the CDR3 is TGTGCCAGTAGAATTCAAGGAGGGACGAACACTGAAGCTTTCTTT. This translates into CASRIQGGTNTEAFF. The chain has TRBV19 and TRBJ1-1; D is possibly TRBD1 (5 bases). The CDR3 covers 15 residues. Trimming took 6 bases from V and 1 from J, leaving 15 bases between them. Germline V lookup: CDR1 LNHDA, CDR2 SQIVND (reference sequence).